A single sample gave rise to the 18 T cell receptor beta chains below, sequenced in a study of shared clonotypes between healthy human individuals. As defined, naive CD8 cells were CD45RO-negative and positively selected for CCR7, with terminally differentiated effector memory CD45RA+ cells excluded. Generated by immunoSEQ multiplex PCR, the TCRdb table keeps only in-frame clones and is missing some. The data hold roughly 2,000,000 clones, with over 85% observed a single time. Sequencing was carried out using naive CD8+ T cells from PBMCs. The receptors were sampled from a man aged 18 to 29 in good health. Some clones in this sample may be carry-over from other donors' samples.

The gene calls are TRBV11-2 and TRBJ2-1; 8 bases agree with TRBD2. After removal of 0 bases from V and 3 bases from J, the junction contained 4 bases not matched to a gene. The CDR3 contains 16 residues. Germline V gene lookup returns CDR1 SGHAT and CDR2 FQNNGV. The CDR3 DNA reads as TGTGCCAGCAGCTTAGATCATAGCGGGAACTACAATGAGCAGTTCTTC. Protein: CASSLDHSGNYNEQFF.

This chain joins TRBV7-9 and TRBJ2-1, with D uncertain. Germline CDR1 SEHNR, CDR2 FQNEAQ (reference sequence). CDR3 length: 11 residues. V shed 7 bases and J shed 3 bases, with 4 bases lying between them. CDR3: CASNHYNEQFF. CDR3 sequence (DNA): TGTGCCAGCAACCACTACAATGAGCAGTTCTTC.

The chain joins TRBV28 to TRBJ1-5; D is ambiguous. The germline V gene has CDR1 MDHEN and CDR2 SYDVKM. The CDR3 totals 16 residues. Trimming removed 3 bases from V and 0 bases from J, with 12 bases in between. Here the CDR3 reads CASSFFSVNSNQPQHF. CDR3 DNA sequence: TGTGCCAGCAGTTTCTTCTCAGTAAATAGCAATCAGCCCCAGCATTTT.

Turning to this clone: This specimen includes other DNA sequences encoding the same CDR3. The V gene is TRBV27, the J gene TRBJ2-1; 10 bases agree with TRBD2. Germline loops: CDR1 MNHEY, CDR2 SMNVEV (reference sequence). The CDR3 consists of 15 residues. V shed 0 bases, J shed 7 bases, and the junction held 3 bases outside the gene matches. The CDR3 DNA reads TGTGCCAGCAGTTTATCAGCGGGAGGGTATAATGAGCAGTTCTTC. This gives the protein CASSLSAGGYNEQFF.

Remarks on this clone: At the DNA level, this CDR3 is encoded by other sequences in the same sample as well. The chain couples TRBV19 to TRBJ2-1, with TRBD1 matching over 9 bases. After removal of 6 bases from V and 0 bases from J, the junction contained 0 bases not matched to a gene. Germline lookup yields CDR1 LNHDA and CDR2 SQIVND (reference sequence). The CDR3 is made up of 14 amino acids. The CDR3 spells CASRDRGSYNEQFF. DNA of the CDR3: TGTGCCAGTAGGGACAGGGGCTCCTACAATGAGCAGTTCTTC.

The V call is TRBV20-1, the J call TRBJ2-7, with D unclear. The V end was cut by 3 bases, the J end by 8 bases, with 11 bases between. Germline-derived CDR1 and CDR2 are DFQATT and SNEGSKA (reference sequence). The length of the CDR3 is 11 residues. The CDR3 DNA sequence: TGCAGTGCTAGGCGTAGGCAGCAGCAGTACTTC. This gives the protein CSARRRQQQYF.

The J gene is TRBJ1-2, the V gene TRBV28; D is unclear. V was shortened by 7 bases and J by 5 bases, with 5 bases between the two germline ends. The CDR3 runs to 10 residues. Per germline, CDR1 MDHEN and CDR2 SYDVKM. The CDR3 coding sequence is TGTGCCAGCATGGGATATGGCTACACCTTC. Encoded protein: CASMGYGYTF.

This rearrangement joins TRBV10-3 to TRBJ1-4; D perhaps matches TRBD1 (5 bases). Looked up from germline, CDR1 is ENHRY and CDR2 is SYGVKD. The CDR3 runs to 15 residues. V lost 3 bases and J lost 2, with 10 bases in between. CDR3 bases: TGTGCCATCAGTGAACGGGCAGGGACTAATGAAAAACTGTTTTTT. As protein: CAISERAGTNEKLFF.

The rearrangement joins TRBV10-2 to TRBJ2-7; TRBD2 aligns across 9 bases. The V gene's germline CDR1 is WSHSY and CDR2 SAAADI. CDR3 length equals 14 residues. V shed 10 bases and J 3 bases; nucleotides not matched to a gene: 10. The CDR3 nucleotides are TGCGCCACCATAGCGGGAGTGGTCGGCTACGAGCAGTACTTC. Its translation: CATIAGVVGYEQYF.

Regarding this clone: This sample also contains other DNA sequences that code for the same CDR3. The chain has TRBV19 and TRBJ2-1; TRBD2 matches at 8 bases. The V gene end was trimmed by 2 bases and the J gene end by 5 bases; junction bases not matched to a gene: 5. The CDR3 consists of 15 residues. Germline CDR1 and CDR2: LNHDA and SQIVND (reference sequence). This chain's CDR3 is CASSILAGSHNEQFF. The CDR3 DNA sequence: TGTGCCAGTAGTATACTAGCGGGCTCTCACAATGAGCAGTTCTTC.

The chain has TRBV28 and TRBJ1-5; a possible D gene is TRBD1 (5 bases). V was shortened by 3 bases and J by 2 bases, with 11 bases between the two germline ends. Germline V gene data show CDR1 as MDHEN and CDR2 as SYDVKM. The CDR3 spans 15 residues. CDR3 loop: CASSFWGVGNQPQHF. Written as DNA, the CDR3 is TGTGCCAGCAGTTTTTGGGGGGTAGGCAATCAGCCCCAGCATTTT.

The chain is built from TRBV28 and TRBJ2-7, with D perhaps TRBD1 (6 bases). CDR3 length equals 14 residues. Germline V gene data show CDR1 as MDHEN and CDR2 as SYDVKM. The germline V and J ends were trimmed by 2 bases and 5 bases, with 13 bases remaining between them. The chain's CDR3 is CASSLQGNLDEQYF. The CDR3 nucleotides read TGTGCCAGCAGTTTACAGGGGAATCTTGACGAGCAGTACTTC.

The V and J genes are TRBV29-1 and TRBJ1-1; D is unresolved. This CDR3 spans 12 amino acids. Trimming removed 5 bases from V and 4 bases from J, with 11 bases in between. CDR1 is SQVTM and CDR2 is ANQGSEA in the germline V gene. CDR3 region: CSVLDGSTEAFF. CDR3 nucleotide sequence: TGCAGCGTTTTAGACGGGAGCACTGAAGCTTTCTTT.

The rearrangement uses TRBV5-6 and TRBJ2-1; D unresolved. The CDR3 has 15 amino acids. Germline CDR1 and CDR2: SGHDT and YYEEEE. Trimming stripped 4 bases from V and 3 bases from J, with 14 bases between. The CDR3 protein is CASSPSLENYNEQFF. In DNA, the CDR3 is TGTGCCAGCAGCCCATCCTTGGAGAACTACAATGAGCAGTTCTTC.

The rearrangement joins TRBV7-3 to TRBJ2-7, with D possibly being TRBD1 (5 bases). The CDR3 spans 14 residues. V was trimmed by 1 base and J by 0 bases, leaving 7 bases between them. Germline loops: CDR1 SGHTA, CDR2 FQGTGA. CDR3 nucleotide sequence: TGTGCCAGCAGCTTAAGCGACAGCTCCTACGAGCAGTACTTC. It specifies CASSLSDSSYEQYF.

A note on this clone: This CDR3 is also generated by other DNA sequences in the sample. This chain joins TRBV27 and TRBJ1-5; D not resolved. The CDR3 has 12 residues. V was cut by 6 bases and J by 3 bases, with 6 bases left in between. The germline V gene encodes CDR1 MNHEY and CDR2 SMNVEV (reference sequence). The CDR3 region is CASSPTNQPQHF. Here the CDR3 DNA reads TGTGCCAGCAGCCCTACCAATCAGCCCCAGCATTTT.

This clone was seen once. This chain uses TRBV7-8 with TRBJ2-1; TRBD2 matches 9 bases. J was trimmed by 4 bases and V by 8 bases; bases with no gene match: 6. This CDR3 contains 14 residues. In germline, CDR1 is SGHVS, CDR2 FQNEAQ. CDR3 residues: CASLAGLGYNEQFF. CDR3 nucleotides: TGTGCCAGCCTAGCGGGGTTGGGTTACAATGAGCAGTTCTTC.

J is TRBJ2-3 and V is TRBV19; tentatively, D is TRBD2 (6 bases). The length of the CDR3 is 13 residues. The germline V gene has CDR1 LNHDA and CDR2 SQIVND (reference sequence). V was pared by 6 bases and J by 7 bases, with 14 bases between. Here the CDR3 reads CASSPGLGYTQYF. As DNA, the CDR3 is TGTGCCAGTAGCCCGGGACTCGGATATACGCAGTATTTT.